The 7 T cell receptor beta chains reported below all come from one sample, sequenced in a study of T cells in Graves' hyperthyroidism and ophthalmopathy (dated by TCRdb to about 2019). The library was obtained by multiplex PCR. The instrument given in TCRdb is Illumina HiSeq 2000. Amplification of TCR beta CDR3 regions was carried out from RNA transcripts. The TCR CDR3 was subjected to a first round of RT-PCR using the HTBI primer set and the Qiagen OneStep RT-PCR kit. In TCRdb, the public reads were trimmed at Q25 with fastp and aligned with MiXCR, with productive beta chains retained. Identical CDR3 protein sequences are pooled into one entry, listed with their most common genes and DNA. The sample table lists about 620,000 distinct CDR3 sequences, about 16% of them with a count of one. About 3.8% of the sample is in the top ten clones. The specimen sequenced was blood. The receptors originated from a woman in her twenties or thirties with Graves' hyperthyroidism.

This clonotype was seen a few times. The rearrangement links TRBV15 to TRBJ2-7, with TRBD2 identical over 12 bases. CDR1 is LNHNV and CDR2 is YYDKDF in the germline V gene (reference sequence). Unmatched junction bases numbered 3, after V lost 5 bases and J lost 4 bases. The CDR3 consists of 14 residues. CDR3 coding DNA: TGTGCCACCAGCGCTGGGACTAGCGGGTACGAGCAGTACTTC. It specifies CATSAGTSGYEQYF.

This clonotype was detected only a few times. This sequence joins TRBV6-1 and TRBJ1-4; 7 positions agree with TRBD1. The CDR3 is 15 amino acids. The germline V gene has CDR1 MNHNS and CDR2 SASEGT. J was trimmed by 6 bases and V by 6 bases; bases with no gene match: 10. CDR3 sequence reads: CASSGTGTVDEKLFF. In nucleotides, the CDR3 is TGTGCCAGCAGCGGCACCGGGACAGTGGATGAAAAACTGTTTTTT.

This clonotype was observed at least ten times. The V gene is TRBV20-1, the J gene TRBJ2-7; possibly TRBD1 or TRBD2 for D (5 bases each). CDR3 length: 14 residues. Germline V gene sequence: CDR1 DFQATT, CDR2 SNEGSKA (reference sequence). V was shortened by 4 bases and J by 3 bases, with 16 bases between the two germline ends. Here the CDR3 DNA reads TGCAGTGCTACCTCCGGGACGGAGCTCTACGAGCAGTACTTC. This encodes CSATSGTELYEQYF.

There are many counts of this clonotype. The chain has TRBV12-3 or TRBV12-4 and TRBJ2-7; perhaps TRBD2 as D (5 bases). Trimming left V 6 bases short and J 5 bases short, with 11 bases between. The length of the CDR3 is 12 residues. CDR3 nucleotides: TGTGCCAGCAGGGGGAGAGGCCACGAGCAGTACTTC. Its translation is CASRGRGHEQYF.

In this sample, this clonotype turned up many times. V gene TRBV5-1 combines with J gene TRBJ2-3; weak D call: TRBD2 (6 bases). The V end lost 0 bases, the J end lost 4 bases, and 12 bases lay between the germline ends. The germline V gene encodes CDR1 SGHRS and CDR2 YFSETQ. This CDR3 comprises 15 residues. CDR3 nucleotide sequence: TGCGCCAGCAGCTTGGCGGGAGTAGCGGCAGATACGCAGTATTTT. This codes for CASSLAGVAADTQYF.

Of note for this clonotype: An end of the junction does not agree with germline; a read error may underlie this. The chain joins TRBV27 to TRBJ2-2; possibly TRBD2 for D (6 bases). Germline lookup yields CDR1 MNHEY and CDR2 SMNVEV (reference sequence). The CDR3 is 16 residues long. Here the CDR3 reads CASSWDSLSSTGELFF. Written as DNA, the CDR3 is TGTGCCAGCAGTTGGGACTCCCTTAGTTCAACCGGCGAGCTGTTTTTT.

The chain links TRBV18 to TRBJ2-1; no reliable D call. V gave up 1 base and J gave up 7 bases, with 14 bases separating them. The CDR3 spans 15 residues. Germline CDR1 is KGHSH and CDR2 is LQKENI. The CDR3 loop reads CASSPRAGGRNEQFF. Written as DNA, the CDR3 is TGTGCCAGCTCACCACGGGCAGGTGGAAGGAATGAGCAGTTCTTC.